A single T cell receptor (beta chain) is shown here with its context. Sequencing was performed with immunoSEQ multiplex PCR; in TCRdb, only in-frame clones are kept and a portion is missing. The sample contains approximately 76,000 clones, 91% of which appear only once. This CDR3 contains 15 residues. Germline V gene lookup returns CDR1 SGHTA and CDR2 FQGTGA. The V gene end was trimmed by 5 bases and the J gene end by 6 bases; junction bases not matched to a gene: 5. The data were taken from a study of technical replicates of blood from a few donors. The chain recombines TRBV7-3 with TRBJ2-1, with TRBD2 matching 12 bases. The sequence was obtained from a human donor in good health. The sequenced sample was T cells isolated from PBMCs. The CDR3 is CASSQLAGGSNEQFF. The CDR3 coding sequence is TGTGCCAGCAGCCAACTAGCGGGGGGAAGCAATGAGCAGTTCTTC.